This T cell receptor (beta chain) emerged from a study of blood T cells in healthy people across ages. Donors ranged from roughly 6 to 90 years old and were healthy Caucasians in Russia. PBMCs were isolated at a quantity of at least 7 million per sample. RNA extraction gave at least 5.5 micrograms of total RNA per sample. Next came a second PCR, run for about 7 to 11 cycles, which used a sample-barcoded 5' primer along with a J-beta primer mix. The yield of each sample was at least 3 million CDR3-containing paired-end reads. TCRdb analysed the 5' RACE reads with MiXCR anew, one entry per CDR3 protein. The profile shows hundreds of thousands of distinct CDR3 sequences, 46% of them singletons. Sequenced: blood. The receptor was isolated from a man older than 75 in good health.

CDR3 sequence reads: CASSVGGTGGQNIQYF. DNA of the CDR3: TGTGCCAGCAGCGTAGGTGGGACCGGGGGTCAAAACATTCAGTACTTC. V gene TRBV9 combines with J gene TRBJ2-4; maybe TRBD2 (6 bases). Germline loops: CDR1 SGDLS, CDR2 YYNGEE. This CDR3 spans 16 amino acids. V lost 0 bases to trimming and J lost 5 bases, with 15 bases between them.